The sample holds many counts of the clone carrying this T cell receptor beta chain. Its antigen remains unidentified. RNA transcripts yielded amplified TCR beta CDR3 regions. HTBI primers served in a first-round RT-PCR, which a second-round multiplex PCR followed. TCRdb analysed the multiplex PCR reads with MiXCR anew, one entry per CDR3 protein. The sample carries 620,000 or so distinct CDR3 sequences, 22% recorded once. Trimming removed 0 bases at V and 3 bases at J, with 8 bases between. The CDR3 covers 14 residues. Germline assignment: CDR1 ENHRY and CDR2 SYGVKD. These data are taken from a study of Graves' ophthalmopathy and Graves' hyperthyroidism. Study-wide results and limits: Also, most clonotypes expanded in the thyroid above 0.001 frequency appeared in blood.

Specimen: peripheral blood. This receptor was taken from a woman aged 18-35 years with stable Graves' hyperthyroidism. Some clones in this sample may be carry-over from other donors' samples. V gene TRBV10-3 combines with J gene TRBJ1-2; no firm D call. As DNA, the CDR3 is TGTGCCATCAGTGAGTCGGTTGCGGACTATGGCTACACCTTC. It encodes CAISESVADYGYTF.